The 19 T cell receptor beta chains reported below all come from one sample, sequenced in a study of graft-versus-host responses after intestinal transplantation. Their antigen targets remain unknown. The data were produced by immunoSEQ multiplex PCR, yet TCRdb's version contains in-frame clones alone and is incomplete. The table shows approximately 97,000 clones, with 75% to 95% occurring only once. Material: unstimulated CD4+ T cells sorted from spleen or lymph node cells, obtained before transplant. Receptors were obtained from a human donor who was the organ donor for an intestinal transplant.

The rearrangement uses TRBV27 and TRBJ1-1; a weak D match, TRBD1 (6 bases). The CDR3 totals 14 residues. Deletions cut 3 bases from V and 6 bases from J, with 14 bases between. CDR1 is MNHEY, CDR2 SMNVEV, per germline (reference sequence). As DNA, the CDR3 is TGTGCCAGCAGTTTCCGCGGGGGCGCCGCTGAAGCTTTCTTT. This codes for CASSFRGGAAEAFF.

This chain links TRBV7-3 with TRBJ2-7; 8 bases agree with TRBD2. Germline V CDR1 and CDR2: SGHTA, FQGTGA. The CDR3 extends over 16 amino acids. Trimming removed 5 bases from V and 3 bases from J; junction bases left unmatched: 12. CDR3 loop: CASSINAGGSLYEQYF. The CDR3 coding sequence is TGTGCCAGCAGCATCAACGCGGGGGGTTCTCTCTACGAGCAGTACTTC.

The chain joins TRBV2 to TRBJ1-5; TRBD1 might be the D (5 bases). Trimming pared 11 bases from V and 0 bases from J, leaving 14 bases between. The CDR3 is 14 amino acids. Germline assignment: CDR1 SNHLY and CDR2 FYNNEI. The CDR3 DNA follows: TGTGCCTGTAGACAGTTATATAGCAATCAGCCCCAGCATTTT. It encodes CACRQLYSNQPQHF.

The rearrangement uses TRBV9 and TRBJ1-3; 11 bases are shared with TRBD1. The trim removed 5 bases at V and 3 bases at J, leaving 7 bases unmatched. Germline V gene lookup returns CDR1 SGDLS and CDR2 YYNGEE. The CDR3 spans 16 residues. The CDR3 sequence is CASRGTGGFFGNTIYF. The DNA of the CDR3 is TGTGCCAGCAGGGGGACAGGGGGTTTCTTTGGAAACACCATATATTTT.

The chain joins TRBV19 to TRBJ2-3; 7 bases map to TRBD2. This CDR3 comprises 14 residues. Losses at the gene ends were 7 bases for V and 4 bases for J; bases not matched to a gene: 8. CDR1 is LNHDA and CDR2 is SQIVND in the germline V gene (reference sequence). Here the CDR3 reads CASKLGGGADTQYF. In DNA, the CDR3 is TGTGCCAGTAAGCTGGGGGGAGGGGCAGATACGCAGTATTTT.

The J gene is TRBJ2-7, the V gene TRBV7-2, with 10 nucleotides matching TRBD1. Looked up from germline, CDR1 is SGHTA and CDR2 is FQGNSA. Unmatched junction bases numbered 3, after V lost 6 bases and J lost 7 bases. CDR3 length: 12 amino acids. The DNA for the CDR3 is TGTGCCAGCAGTCGGACAGGGGGAGAGCAGTACTTC. It specifies CASSRTGGEQYF.

The chain couples TRBV7-2 to TRBJ2-7; 7 nucleotides align to TRBD1. CDR3 length: 13 amino acids. CDR1 and CDR2 (germline): SGHTA, FQGNSA. Unmatched junction bases numbered 4, after V lost 6 bases and J lost 2 bases. The DNA for the CDR3 is TGTGCCAGCAGTTGGACAGGAACCTACGAGCAGTACTTC. Its protein is CASSWTGTYEQYF.

The chain combines TRBV6-4 with TRBJ1-5, with D possibly TRBD1 on 5 matching bases. Germline V gives CDR1 MRHNA, CDR2 SNTAGT. The germline V and J ends were trimmed by 11 bases and 0 bases, with 11 bases remaining between them. This CDR3 has 13 amino acids. The CDR3 protein is CACGRASNQPQHF. CDR3 DNA sequence: TGTGCCTGTGGCAGGGCTAGCAATCAGCCCCAGCATTTT.

This clone was seen only once. The chain recombines TRBV7-9 with TRBJ1-2, with 9 bases matching TRBD1. The germline gives CDR1 SEHNR, CDR2 FQNEAQ (reference sequence). V shed 4 bases and J 5 bases; nucleotides not matched to a gene: 8. The CDR3 has 15 residues. The CDR3 here is CASSYDRGFVYGYTF. The CDR3, as DNA: TGTGCCAGCAGCTACGACAGGGGGTTTGTTTATGGCTACACCTTC. Supplemented by reference TRBV7-9 and TRBJ1-2, the full variable domain reads DTGVSQNPRHKITKRGQNVTFRCDPISEHNRLYWYRQTLGQGPEFLTYFQNEAQLEKSRLLSDRFSAERPKGSFSTLEIQRTEQGDSAMYLCASSYDRGFVYGYTFGSGTRLTVV.

The V call is TRBV4-1, the J call TRBJ2-5; the match to TRBD2 covers 11 bases. Trimming took 4 bases from V and 5 from J; bases not matched to a gene: 9. The CDR3 is made up of 16 amino acids. Germline V lookup: CDR1 MGHRA, CDR2 YSYEKL. CDR3 nucleotides: TGCGCCAGCAGCCCCTCCCTAGCGGGGGGCCCCGAGACCCAGTACTTC. Its protein is CASSPSLAGGPETQYF.

The rearrangement links TRBV5-4 to TRBJ1-2, with a tentative D call TRBD1 (5 bases). V was shortened by 2 bases and J by 6 bases, with 11 bases between the two germline ends. This CDR3 has 13 amino acids. Germline assignment: CDR1 SGHNT and CDR2 YYREEE (reference sequence). The CDR3 coding sequence is TGTGCCAGCAGCTTCATAGGGGTTGATGGCTACACCTTC. Its translation is CASSFIGVDGYTF.

The V call is TRBV27, the J call TRBJ1-1; D might be TRBD1 (6 bases). The CDR3 has 16 residues. Germline CDR1 and CDR2: MNHEY and SMNVEV (reference sequence). V was shortened by 5 bases and J by 6 bases, with 22 bases between the two germline ends. CDR3 residues: CASSNRVIPWAPEAFF. In nucleotides, the CDR3 is TGTGCCAGCAGTAACAGGGTTATCCCATGGGCGCCTGAAGCTTTCTTT.

The V gene is TRBV7-2, the J gene TRBJ2-5, with 13 bases that match TRBD2. The ends lost 2 bases at V and 1 base at J; junction bases unmatched: 10. The CDR3 runs to 19 residues. CDR1 and CDR2 from the germline V gene are SGHTA and FQGNSA. As DNA, the CDR3 is TGTGCCAGCAGCTTAAAATCGGGACTAGCGGGGTTGGCCCAAGAGACCCAGTACTTC. It specifies CASSLKSGLAGLAQETQYF. Full variable domain (outside the CDR3, taken from reference TRBV7-2 and TRBJ2-5): GAGVSQSPSNKVTEKGKDVELRCDPISGHTALYWYRQSLGQGLEFLIYFQGNSAPDKSGLPSDRFSAERTGGSVSTLTIQRTQQEDSAVYLCASSLKSGLAGLAQETQYFGPGTRLLVL.

This rearrangement joins TRBV4-1 to TRBJ1-2; D not certain. Trimming took off 1 base at V and 4 bases at J, with 10 bases between the two ends. The germline V gene has CDR1 MGHRA and CDR2 YSYEKL. The CDR3 runs 14 residues. CDR3 in DNA: TGCGCCAGCAGCCAAGGTGCACCCGGCTATGGCTACACCTTC. This sequence encodes CASSQGAPGYGYTF.

V usage is TRBV2 and J usage is TRBJ1-2; 10 bases are a match to TRBD1. V shed 3 bases, J shed 6 bases, and the junction held 4 bases outside the gene matches. Per germline, CDR1 SNHLY and CDR2 FYNNEI. The CDR3 length is 14 residues. CDR3 region: CASSDRQGADGYTF. The DNA of the CDR3 is TGTGCCAGCAGTGACCGACAGGGGGCGGATGGCTACACCTTC.

Points on this clone: Sequence at one end of the junction differs from germline and may be a read error. This chain joins TRBV5-1 and TRBJ2-2, with 9 positions matching TRBD1. The CDR3 consists of 15 residues. Germline V gene data show CDR1 as SGHRS and CDR2 as YFSETQ. This chain's CDR3 is CASRLGQGRTGELFF. As DNA, the CDR3 is TGCGCCAGCCGCTTGGGACAGGGCAGGACCGGGGAGCTGTTTTTT.

The rearrangement joins TRBV4-1 to TRBJ2-1; D is perhaps TRBD1 (5 bases). CDR3 length: 14 amino acids. The V end lost 4 bases, the J end lost 6 bases, and 13 bases lay between the germline ends. Germline V gene data show CDR1 as MGHRA and CDR2 as YSYEKL. CDR3 amino acids: CASSLLGLGNEQFF. CDR3 DNA: TGCGCCAGCAGCCTGTTGGGGCTCGGCAATGAGCAGTTCTTC.

The rearrangement uses TRBV7-8 and TRBJ1-1; D is possibly TRBD1 (5 bases). Germline V gene lookup returns CDR1 SGHVS and CDR2 FQNEAQ. Trimming left V 10 bases short and J 7 bases short, with 16 bases between. The CDR3 covers 12 residues. The CDR3 bases are TGTGCCACCAACGGGGGTGTGGGTGAAGCTTTCTTT. Amino acid sequence: CATNGGVGEAFF.

This chain links TRBV19 with TRBJ2-5; TRBD2 matches at 10 bases. Per the germline V gene, CDR1 is LNHDA and CDR2 is SQIVND (reference sequence). This CDR3 spans 13 amino acids. Trimming cost V 6 bases and J 2 bases; bases outside gene matches: 0. The CDR3 loop is CASRLAGQETQYF. DNA of the CDR3: TGTGCCAGTAGACTAGCGGGGCAAGAGACCCAGTACTTC.